This TCR beta chain stems from a study of blood T cells in healthy people across ages. Only a few counts were recorded for this clonotype. CDR3 size: 15 residues. V lost 4 bases to trimming and J lost 7 bases; unmatched junction nucleotides: 10. The germline gives CDR1 MNHEY, CDR2 SVGAGI. A J-beta primer mix and a sample-barcoded 5' primer were used in a second PCR of about 7 to 12 cycles. TCRdb passed the 5' RACE reads through MiXCR, listing each CDR3 protein once. The profile shows approximately 780,000 distinct CDR3 sequences, 25% to 30% of them singletons. This sample also appeared in a second study, on T cells of mothers and their children.

This TCR derives from a boy between 10 and 17 years old in good health. The J gene is TRBJ1-5, the V gene TRBV6-5, with TRBD1 matching over 7 bases. The sequencing input was blood. CDR3 sequence (DNA): TGTGCCAGCAGTTTCTCCGGGACAGACAACCAGCCCCAGCATTTT. Residues: CASSFSGTDNQPQHF.